These 12 T cell receptor beta chains were sequenced from one sample in a study of cytomegalovirus exposure and HLA in healthy donors (dated by TCRdb to 2015 to 2018). The library relied on the immunoSEQ multiplex PCR assay. A mixture of 60 forward primers for TCR Vbeta segments and 13 reverse primers for TCR Jbeta segments was used in the multiplex PCR. TCRdb took this table from immuneACCESS and kept in-frame rearrangements with V and J called. Such tables lack part of the clones; where checked against another copy, unresolved V genes explain under half of the gap, and the rest is unexplained. Recorded for this sample are some 99,000 clones; around 77% of them occurred a single time. The top ten clones comprise about 8.3% of the sample. The sequenced sample was PBMCs. The receptors come from a female donor in good health and CMV-seronegative.

The V call is TRBV29-1, the J call TRBJ1-1, with D uncertain. The length of the CDR3 is 15 residues. The V gene's germline CDR1 is SQVTM and CDR2 ANQGSEA. With 5 bases removed from V and 1 base from J, the gap between germline ends came to 17 bases. CDR3: CSVRGTRVRNTEAFF. The CDR3 coding sequence is TGCAGCGTTCGGGGTACCCGGGTTCGGAACACTGAAGCTTTCTTT.

CDR3 sequence: CASSSRTGGVYNEQFF. The CDR3 DNA reads TGCGCCAGCAGCTCCAGGACAGGGGGCGTCTACAATGAGCAGTTCTTC. The V call is TRBV5-1, the J call TRBJ2-1; 11 bases line up with TRBD1. This CDR3 region has 16 residues. CDR1 and CDR2 (germline): SGHRS, YFSETQ. The J segment lost 3 bases and the V segment lost 3 bases, leaving 5 bases of the junction unmatched.

The chain recombines TRBV7-6 with TRBJ1-1; D call uncertain. The CDR3 loop spans 14 amino acids. The V gene lost 5 bases and the J gene lost 1 base, with 11 bases spanning the gap. Germline CDR1 reads SGHVS; CDR2 reads FNYEAQ. The CDR3 here is CASSAATRNTEAFF. CDR3 in DNA: TGTGCCAGCAGCGCCGCGACAAGGAACACTGAAGCTTTCTTT.

The genes are TRBV27 and TRBJ2-4, with TRBD2 matching 9 bases. V lost 3 bases, J lost 0 bases, and 12 bases stayed unmatched. This CDR3 is 19 amino acids long. The V gene's germline CDR1 is MNHEY and CDR2 SMNVEV (reference sequence). The CDR3 here is CASSFRRAGGLLAKNIQYF. The CDR3 DNA reads TGTGCCAGCAGTTTCCGAAGGGCGGGGGGGTTACTAGCCAAAAACATTCAGTACTTC.

The rearrangement links TRBV9 to TRBJ1-2, with TRBD1 matching 12 bases. Germline V gene lookup returns CDR1 SGDLS and CDR2 YYNGEE. Trimming took 1 base from V and 6 from J; bases not matched to a gene: 7. The CDR3 covers 16 residues. The CDR3: CASSVHPGQGAHGYTF. DNA of the CDR3: TGTGCCAGCAGCGTACATCCGGGACAGGGGGCCCATGGCTACACCTTC. The whole variable domain, remainder taken from reference TRBV9 and TRBJ1-2, is DSGVTQTPKHLITATGQRVTLRCSPRSGDLSVYWYQQSLDQGLQFLIQYYNGEERAKGNILERFSAQQFPDLHSELNLSSLELGDSALYFCASSVHPGQGAHGYTFGSGTRLTVV.

The chain recombines TRBV27 with TRBJ1-5; no clear D gene. The CDR3 totals 13 residues. Germline V lookup: CDR1 MNHEY, CDR2 SMNVEV (reference sequence). With 3 bases removed from V and 6 bases from J, the gap between germline ends came to 9 bases. CDR3 sequence (DNA): TGTGCCAGCAGTTTCGCGGCCTTTCAGCCCCAGCATTTT. It is translated as CASSFAAFQPQHF.

The chain couples TRBV25-1 to TRBJ2-1; tentatively, D is TRBD1 (5 bases). Germline CDR1 MGHDK, CDR2 SYGVNS. Trimming left V 6 bases short and J 2 bases short, with 11 bases between. The CDR3 extends over 14 amino acids. The CDR3 nucleotides are TGTGCCAGCAGGTCAGGGATTACCTACAATGAGCAGTTCTTC. Encoded protein: CASRSGITYNEQFF.

V is TRBV19 and J is TRBJ2-3; D possibly corresponds to TRBD1 (6 bases). The CDR3 has 15 residues. V was shortened by 7 bases and J by 5 bases, with 19 bases between the two germline ends. The germline gives CDR1 LNHDA, CDR2 SQIVND (reference sequence). CDR3 in amino acids: CASKPGLQGGDTQYF. CDR3 in DNA: TGTGCCAGTAAACCCGGACTCCAAGGGGGAGATACGCAGTATTTT.

This chain links TRBV19 with TRBJ2-7, with D unclear. The CDR3 length is 12 residues. V lost 4 bases and J lost 2, with 6 bases in between. Germline V gives CDR1 LNHDA, CDR2 SQIVND (reference sequence). In DNA form, the CDR3 reads TGTGCCAGTAGTAACAGTCCCTACGAGCAGTACTTC. Translated, it gives CASSNSPYEQYF.

V is TRBV2 and J is TRBJ1-5, with 7 bases that match TRBD1. V shed 4 bases, J shed 9 bases, and the junction held 12 bases outside the gene matches. The CDR3 runs to 15 residues. Germline CDR1 SNHLY, CDR2 FYNNEI. CDR3 nucleotide sequence: TGTGCCAGCAGTGGAAGGGACAGAGGCTCCCGGCCCCAGCATTTT. Amino acid sequence: CASSGRDRGSRPQHF.

The V call is TRBV7-2, the J call TRBJ2-1, with D possibly TRBD2 on 6 matching bases. Looked up from germline, CDR1 is SGHTA and CDR2 is FQGNSA. The CDR3 consists of 16 residues. V gave up 0 bases and J gave up 2 bases, with 11 bases separating them. The CDR3, as DNA: TGTGCCAGCAGCTTAGCGCCGGGAGTGGCCTACAATGAGCAGTTCTTC. It is translated as CASSLAPGVAYNEQFF.

The CDR3 DNA reads as TGTGCCAGCAGCTCGTACGGAGATCAGCCCCAGCATTTT. Encoded protein: CASSSYGDQPQHF. The genes are TRBV7-6 and TRBJ1-5; no clear D gene. V was clipped by 4 bases and J by 5 bases, with 9 bases between them. This CDR3 is built from 13 residues. CDR1 SGHVS and CDR2 FNYEAQ come from the germline V gene.